One and the same sample provided the 7 T cell receptor beta chains below, sequenced in a study of cytomegalovirus exposure and HLA in healthy donors. 13 Jbeta primers and 60 Vbeta primers were used for the PCR. Clones were sequenced by immunoSEQ multiplex PCR, and TCRdb holds only the in-frame ones, with some missing. The profile shows some 130,000 clones, 80% of them singletons. Sequenced: PBMCs. These TCRs come from a male donor in good health and CMV-seronegative.

This clone was counted a single time. The CDR3, as DNA: TGTGCCAGCTCACCGAAACAGGGTACTGAAGCTTTCTTT. It codes for CASSPKQGTEAFF. The rearrangement uses TRBV18 and TRBJ1-1; TRBD1 might be the D (6 bases). The V gene lost 3 bases and the J gene lost 5 bases, with 10 bases spanning the gap. The CDR3 is 13 amino acids. From germline, CDR1 is KGHSH and CDR2 LQKENI.

This clone was observed a handful of times. V gene TRBV4-2 combines with J gene TRBJ2-7, with 9 bases matching TRBD2. The CDR3 is 16 residues long. V gave up 0 bases and J gave up 5 bases; unmatched junction bases: 8. Germline assignment: CDR1 LGHNA and CDR2 YNFKEQ. This CDR3 reads CASSQDGVAGENEQYF. CDR3 sequence (DNA): TGTGCCAGCAGCCAAGATGGGGTAGCGGGAGAGAACGAGCAGTACTTC.

This chain joins TRBV5-5 and TRBJ2-7, with 7 bases that match TRBD2. Germline assignment: CDR1 SGHKS and CDR2 YYEKEE (reference sequence). With V trimmed by 5 bases and J by 3 bases, 8 bases remained unmatched. There are 14 residues in the CDR3. The CDR3 DNA follows: TGTGCCAGCAGATTTGGACTAGACAACTACGAGCAGTACTTC. This gives the protein CASRFGLDNYEQYF.

This chain uses TRBV5-4 with TRBJ1-2, with 7 bases lining up with TRBD1. J gave up 2 bases and V 3 bases, and 4 bases lay outside the gene matches. CDR1 and CDR2 from the germline V gene are SGHNT and YYREEE (reference sequence). This CDR3 is built from 14 residues. CDR3 residues: CASSSSQGNYGYTF. The CDR3 DNA is TGTGCCAGCAGCTCGTCACAGGGGAACTATGGCTACACCTTC.

The chain couples TRBV7-2 to TRBJ2-5; 13 nucleotides line up with TRBD2. The CDR3 covers 17 residues. J lost 5 bases, V lost 1 base, and 7 bases had no gene match. Germline CDR1 reads SGHTA; CDR2 reads FQGNSA. The CDR3 spells CASSLEWTSGGDETQYF. DNA for the CDR3: TGTGCCAGCAGCTTAGAGTGGACTAGCGGGGGTGATGAGACCCAGTACTTC. Variable domain in full (rest from reference TRBV7-2 and TRBJ2-5): GAGVSQSPSNKVTEKGKDVELRCDPISGHTALYWYRQSLGQGLEFLIYFQGNSAPDKSGLPSDRFSAERTGGSVSTLTIQRTQQEDSAVYLCASSLEWTSGGDETQYFGPGTRLLVL.

This clone has ten or more counts. This sequence joins TRBV7-9 and TRBJ2-6, with D tentatively TRBD1 (6 bases). The CDR3 is 17 amino acids. V was trimmed by 7 bases and J by 10 bases, leaving 26 bases between them. The germline V gene encodes CDR1 SEHNR and CDR2 FQNEAQ (reference sequence). CDR3 in DNA: TGTGCCAGCACAAGACGACAGGCCCCCGAGCGGATTAACGTCCTGACTTTC. It is translated as CASTRRQAPERINVLTF. Based on the CDR3 plus reference TRBV7-9 and TRBJ2-6, the full variable domain is DTGVSQNPRHKITKRGQNVTFRCDPISEHNRLYWYRQTLGQGPEFLTYFQNEAQLEKSRLLSDRFSAERPKGSFSTLEIQRTEQGDSAMYLCASTRRQAPERINVLTFGAGSRLTVL.

This rearrangement joins TRBV30 to TRBJ1-6; no firm D call. This CDR3 is 13 amino acids long. CDR1 is GTSNPN, CDR2 SVGIG, per germline (reference sequence). Trimming shortened V by 1 base and J by 8 bases, and 9 bases separated the two germline ends. The CDR3 DNA sequence: TGTGCCTGGAGTGAAGTTTCGGATTCACCCCTCCACTTT. Translated: CAWSEVSDSPLHF.